The T cell receptor beta chain under discussion was sequenced for a study of control samples from healthy donors and cancer patients. Sequencing used immunoSEQ multiplex PCR; TCRdb keeps in-frame clones, though not all of them. The sample shows about 130,000 clones, 92% of them seen only once. Looked up from germline, CDR1 is MDHEN and CDR2 is SYDVKM. Trimming cost V 6 bases and J 2 bases, with 17 bases left between them. The CDR3 totals 15 residues. Sample: blood. V gene TRBV28 combines with J gene TRBJ2-7; possibly TRBD1 or TRBD2 for D (5 bases each). This sequence originates from a woman aged 45 to 65 in good health. The CDR3 protein is CASRPRTGTAYEQYF. CDR3 coding DNA: TGTGCCAGCAGGCCCCGGACCGGGACGGCCTACGAGCAGTACTTC.